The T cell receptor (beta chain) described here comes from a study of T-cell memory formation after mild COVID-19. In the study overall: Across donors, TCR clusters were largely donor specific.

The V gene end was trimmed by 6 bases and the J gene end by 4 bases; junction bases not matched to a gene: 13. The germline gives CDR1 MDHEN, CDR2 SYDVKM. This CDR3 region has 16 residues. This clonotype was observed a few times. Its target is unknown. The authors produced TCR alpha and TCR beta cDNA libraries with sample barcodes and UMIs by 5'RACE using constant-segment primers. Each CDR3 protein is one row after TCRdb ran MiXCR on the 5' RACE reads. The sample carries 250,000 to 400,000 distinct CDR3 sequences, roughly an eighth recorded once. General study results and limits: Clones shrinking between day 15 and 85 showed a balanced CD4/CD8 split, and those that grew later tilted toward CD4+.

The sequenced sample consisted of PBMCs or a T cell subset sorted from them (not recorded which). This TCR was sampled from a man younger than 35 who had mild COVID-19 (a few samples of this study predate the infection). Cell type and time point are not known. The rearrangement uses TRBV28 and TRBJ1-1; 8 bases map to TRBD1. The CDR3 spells CASSLPEGQGLTEAFF. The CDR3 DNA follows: TGTGCCAGCAGCCTACCCGAAGGACAGGGCCTCACTGAAGCTTTCTTT.